This T cell receptor (beta chain) was recovered during a study of T-cell memory formation after mild COVID-19. Findings and caveats of the study: Memory sampled before infection contained some responding clones, suggesting cross-reactive memory joined. Nothing showed for sure that second-wave clones peaking on day 37 were SARS-CoV-2 specific. Clones that got smaller from day 15 to 85 had even CD4/CD8, while clones growing later tipped toward CD4+.

One entry per CDR3 protein results from TCRdb running MiXCR on the 5' RACE reads. The data hold about 410,000 distinct CDR3 sequences, with roughly 18% observed a single time. Trimming left V 1 base short and J 5 bases short, with 8 bases between. The germline gives CDR1 SGDLS, CDR2 YYNGEE. The CDR3 has 13 residues. Remarks on this clonotype: Its target is not known.

The rearrangement uses TRBV9 and TRBJ2-3; D not certain. The sample taken for sequencing was PBMCs or a T cell subset sorted from them (not recorded which). The origin of this receptor is a man aged 18 to 35 who had mild COVID-19 (a few samples of this study predate the infection). Cell type and time point are not known. In DNA form, the CDR3 reads TGTGCCAGCAGCGTACCGAGCCGAGATACGCAGTATTTT. It translates to CASSVPSRDTQYF.